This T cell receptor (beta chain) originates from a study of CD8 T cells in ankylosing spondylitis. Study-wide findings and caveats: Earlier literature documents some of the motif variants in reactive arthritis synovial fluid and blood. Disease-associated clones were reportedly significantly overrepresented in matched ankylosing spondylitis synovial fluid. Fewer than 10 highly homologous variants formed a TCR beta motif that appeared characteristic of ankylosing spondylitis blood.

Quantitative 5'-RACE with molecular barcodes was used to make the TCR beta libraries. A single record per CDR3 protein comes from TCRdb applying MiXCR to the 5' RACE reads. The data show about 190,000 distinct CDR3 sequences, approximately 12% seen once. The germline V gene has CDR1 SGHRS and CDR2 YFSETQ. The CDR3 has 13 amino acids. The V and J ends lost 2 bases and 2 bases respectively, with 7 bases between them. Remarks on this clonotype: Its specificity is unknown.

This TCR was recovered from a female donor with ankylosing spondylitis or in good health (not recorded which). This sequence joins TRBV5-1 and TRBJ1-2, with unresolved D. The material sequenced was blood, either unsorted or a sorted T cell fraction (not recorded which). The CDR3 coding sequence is TGCGCCAGCAGCTTAAGCACGAACTATGGCTACACCTTC. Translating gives CASSLSTNYGYTF.